What follows are 16 T cell receptor beta chains derived from one specimen sequenced in a study of identical twins. TCRdb fed the 5' RACE reads into MiXCR, producing one record per CDR3 protein. In the table there are 650,000 to 800,000 distinct CDR3 sequences, less than 10% of which are singletons. These data were also reused for a study on yellow fever vaccine responses in identical twins.

Sample: PBMCs. These receptors all stem from a young woman in good health.

The genes are TRBV11-2 and TRBJ2-7; 11 bases map to TRBD2. The V segment lost 5 bases and the J segment 5 bases; nucleotides outside the gene matches: 8. Germline-derived CDR1 and CDR2 are SGHAT and FQNNGV. The CDR3 has 15 amino acids. The CDR3 DNA follows: TGTGCCAGCAGCACCCGACTAGCGGGATTGAACGAGCAGTACTTC. Translated, it gives CASSTRLAGLNEQYF. The full variable domain, with the rest looked up from reference TRBV11-2 and TRBJ2-7, is EAGVAQSPRYKIIEKRQSVAFWCNPISGHATLYWYQQILGQGPKLLIQFQNNGVVDDSQLPKDRFSAERLKGVDSTLKIQPAKLEDSAVYLCASSTRLAGLNEQYFGPGTRLTVT.

The sample holds a few counts of this clonotype. The V call is TRBV28, the J call TRBJ2-7, with D tentatively TRBD2 (5 bases). Germline CDR1 and CDR2: MDHEN and SYDVKM. The CDR3 is 15 amino acids. V was pared by 2 bases and J by 2 bases, with 13 bases between. In DNA form, the CDR3 reads TGTGCCAGCAGTTTAGGGGTCGTCGGGACCTACGAGCAGTACTTC. Translating it yields CASSLGVVGTYEQYF. The full variable domain, with the rest looked up from reference TRBV28 and TRBJ2-7, is DVKVTQSSRYLVKRTGEKVFLECVQDMDHENMFWYRQDPGLGLRLIYFSYDVKMKEKGDIPEGYSVSREKKERFSLILESASTNQTSMYLCASSLGVVGTYEQYFGPGTRLTVT.

The V and J genes are TRBV28 and TRBJ2-7, with D possibly matching TRBD1 (6 bases). Germline assignment: CDR1 MDHEN and CDR2 SYDVKM. This CDR3 has 17 amino acids. Trimming removed 4 bases at V and 6 bases at J, with 25 bases between. The CDR3 here is CASSSTTGNPEASEQYF. The CDR3 bases are TGTGCCAGCAGTTCAACCACAGGGAACCCAGAAGCCTCCGAGCAGTACTTC.

This clonotype occurred many times. The chain recombines TRBV5-1 with TRBJ1-1, with 7 nucleotides matching TRBD1. Losses at the gene ends were 0 bases for V and 6 bases for J; bases not matched to a gene: 5. Germline V CDR1 and CDR2: SGHRS, YFSETQ. The CDR3 is made up of 14 amino acids. CDR3 in amino acids: CASSLGQGSAEAFF. Here the CDR3 DNA reads TGCGCCAGCAGCTTGGGACAGGGTAGCGCTGAAGCTTTCTTT.

V and J are TRBV25-1 and TRBJ2-5; 9 positions match TRBD2. The V and J ends lost 3 bases and 5 bases, in that order; junction bases with no gene match: 10. The CDR3 sequence is 16 residues long. Germline-derived CDR1 and CDR2 are MGHDK and SYGVNS. The CDR3 region is CASSDPRAGGSETQYF. The DNA of the CDR3 is TGTGCCAGCAGTGACCCCCGAGCGGGAGGTAGTGAGACCCAGTACTTC.

This clonotype was observed a few times. The rearrangement links TRBV5-1 to TRBJ2-2, with D uncertain. Germline V CDR1 and CDR2: SGHRS, YFSETQ. The CDR3 covers 17 residues. Between the trimmed V and J ends, which lost 0 bases and 1 base, there was a span of 13 bases. The CDR3 here is CASSLDGPAGNTGELFF. The CDR3 DNA reads TGCGCCAGCAGCTTGGATGGACCGGCAGGGAACACCGGGGAGCTGTTTTTT.

This clonotype was counted at least ten times. The genes are TRBV4-1 and TRBJ2-1; D not resolved. V lost 1 base, J lost 5 bases, and 15 bases lay in between. CDR1 is MGHRA, CDR2 YSYEKL, per germline. This CDR3 region has 16 residues. The CDR3 protein is CASSQGGNQRNNEQFF. The DNA for the CDR3 is TGCGCCAGCAGCCAAGGTGGCAATCAAAGAAACAATGAGCAGTTCTTC.

This clonotype has only a few counts. The chain has TRBV29-1 and TRBJ2-4; no clear D. The CDR3 is made up of 12 amino acids. CDR1 SQVTM and CDR2 ANQGSEA come from the germline V gene. CDR3 in DNA: TGCAGTGCCAGGAGTGTCAAAAACATTCAGTACTTC. It encodes CSARSVKNIQYF. The whole variable domain, filled in from reference TRBV29-1 and TRBJ2-4, reads SAVISQKPSRDICQRGTSLTIQCQVDSQVTMMFWYRQQPGQSLTLIATANQGSEATYESGFVIDKFPISRPNLTFSTLTVSNMSPEDSSIYLCSARSVKNIQYFGAGTRLSVL.

This clonotype was detected only a few times. The CDR3 here is CASSLAVRTKNRDNEQFF. DNA of the CDR3: TGTGCCAGCAGCTTAGCTGTTAGGACCAAAAACAGGGACAATGAGCAGTTCTTC. The chain carries TRBV7-2 and TRBJ2-1; weak D call: TRBD1 (6 bases). The CDR3 spans 18 residues. V lost 0 bases and J lost 5, with 20 bases in between. CDR1 SGHTA and CDR2 FQGNSA come from the germline V gene.

The gene calls are TRBV7-9 and TRBJ1-2, with 7 bases matching TRBD1. With V trimmed by 1 base and J by 1 base, 3 bases remained unmatched. The CDR3 is 15 residues long. Germline V CDR1 and CDR2: SEHNR, FQNEAQ (reference sequence). The CDR3 nucleotides are TGTGCCAGCAGCTTAGGCGGGACAGATAACTATGGCTACACCTTC. It translates to CASSLGGTDNYGYTF.

This clonotype was counted between two and nine times. The rearrangement uses TRBV7-9 and TRBJ2-2; maybe TRBD2 (5 bases). The V gene lost 5 bases and the J gene lost 2 bases, with 12 bases spanning the gap. CDR1 and CDR2 from the germline V gene are SEHNR and FQNEAQ (reference sequence). The CDR3 covers 15 residues. The chain's CDR3 is CASSPRATNTGELFF. The CDR3, as DNA: TGTGCCAGCAGCCCGAGGGCTACTAACACCGGGGAGCTGTTTTTT.

This clonotype has more than one count but fewer than ten. V usage is TRBV30 and J usage is TRBJ2-1, with 8 bases identical to TRBD2. The CDR3 spans 19 residues. V lost 1 base to trimming and J lost 1 base; unmatched junction nucleotides: 15. Looked up from germline, CDR1 is GTSNPN and CDR2 is SVGIG (reference sequence). The CDR3 DNA follows: TGTGCCTGGAGTGCGGCTAACCTAGCGGGCGATCCGTCCTACAATGAGCAGTTCTTC. Encoded protein: CAWSAANLAGDPSYNEQFF.

The genes are TRBV24-1 and TRBJ2-7, with 13 positions matching TRBD2. CDR1 is KGHDR and CDR2 is SFDVKD in the germline V gene. V was pared by 5 bases and J by 2 bases, with 2 bases of the junction left unmatched. The CDR3 loop spans 15 amino acids. The CDR3 is CATSAGLAGPYEQYF. The CDR3 nucleotides are TGTGCCACCAGTGCGGGACTAGCGGGACCCTACGAGCAGTACTTC.

Only a few counts were recorded for this clonotype. V usage is TRBV27 and J usage is TRBJ2-3; D gene unclear. This CDR3 contains 15 residues. Looked up from germline, CDR1 is MNHEY and CDR2 is SMNVEV (reference sequence). Trimming stripped 3 bases from V and 0 bases from J, with 10 bases between. The CDR3 here is CASSLTTASTDTQYF. CDR3 nucleotide sequence: TGTGCCAGCAGTTTGACCACTGCTAGCACAGATACGCAGTATTTT.

With regard to this clonotype: This sequence may be a read error, since a much larger clone differs from it by one base. The rearrangement links TRBV21-1 to TRBJ2-7. TRBV21-1 is reported as a pseudogene. This CDR3 contains 12 residues. The CDR3 is CASSKASYEQYF. DNA of the CDR3: TGTGCCAGCAGCAAAGCATCCTACGAGCAGTACTTC.

This clonotype was observed a few times. The genes are TRBV7-8 and TRBJ1-5; D unclear. Germline V gene sequence: CDR1 SGHVS, CDR2 FQNEAQ. CDR3 length equals 17 residues. The V and J ends lost 3 bases and 0 bases respectively, with 15 bases between them. The CDR3 reads CASSFGGQTTSNQPQHF. The CDR3 bases are TGTGCCAGCAGCTTCGGAGGGCAGACCACTAGCAATCAGCCCCAGCATTTT.